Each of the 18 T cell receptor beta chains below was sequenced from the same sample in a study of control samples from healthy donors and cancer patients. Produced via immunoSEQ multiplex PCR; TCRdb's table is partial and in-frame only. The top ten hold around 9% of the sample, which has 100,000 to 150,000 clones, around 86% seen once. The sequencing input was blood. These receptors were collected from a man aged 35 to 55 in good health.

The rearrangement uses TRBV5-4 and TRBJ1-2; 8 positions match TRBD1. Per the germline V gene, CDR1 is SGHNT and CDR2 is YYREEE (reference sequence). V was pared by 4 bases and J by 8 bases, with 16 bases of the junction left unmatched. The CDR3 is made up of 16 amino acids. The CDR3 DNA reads TGTGCCAGCAGCACCTCGGGGACAGGAAGTATGGACGGCTACACCTTC. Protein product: CASSTSGTGSMDGYTF.

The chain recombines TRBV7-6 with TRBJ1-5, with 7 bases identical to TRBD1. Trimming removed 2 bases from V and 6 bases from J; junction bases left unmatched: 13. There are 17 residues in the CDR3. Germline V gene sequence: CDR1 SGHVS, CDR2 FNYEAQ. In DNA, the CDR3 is TGTGCCAGCAGCTTAATGCCCCTGCAGGGGGGGGGTCAGCCCCAGCATTTT. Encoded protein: CASSLMPLQGGGQPQHF.

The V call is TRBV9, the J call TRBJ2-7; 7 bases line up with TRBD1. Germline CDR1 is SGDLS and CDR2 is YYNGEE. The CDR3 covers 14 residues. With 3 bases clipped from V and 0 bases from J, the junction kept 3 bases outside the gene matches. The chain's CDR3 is CASSGTGSSYEQYF. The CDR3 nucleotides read TGTGCCAGCAGCGGGACAGGTTCCTCCTACGAGCAGTACTTC.

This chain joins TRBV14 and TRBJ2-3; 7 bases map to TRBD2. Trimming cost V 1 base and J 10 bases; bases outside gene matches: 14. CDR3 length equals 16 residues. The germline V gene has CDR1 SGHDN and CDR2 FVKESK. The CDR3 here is CASSQVWGFGEGPQYF. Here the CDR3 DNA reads TGTGCCAGCAGCCAAGTATGGGGGTTCGGGGAGGGTCCGCAGTATTTT.

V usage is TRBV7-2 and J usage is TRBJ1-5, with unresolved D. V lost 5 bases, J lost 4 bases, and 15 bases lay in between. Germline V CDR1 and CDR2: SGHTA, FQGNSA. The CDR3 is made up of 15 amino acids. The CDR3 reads CASSPPGLGNQPQHF. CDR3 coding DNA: TGTGCCAGCAGCCCTCCGGGCCTCGGGAATCAGCCCCAGCATTTT.

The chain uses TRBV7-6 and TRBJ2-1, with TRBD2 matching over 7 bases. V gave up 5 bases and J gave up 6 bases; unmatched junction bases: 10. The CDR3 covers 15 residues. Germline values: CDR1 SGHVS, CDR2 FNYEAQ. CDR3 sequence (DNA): TGTGCCAGCAGCCAGGGAGGGGAAAGGATCAATGAGCAGTTCTTC. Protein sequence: CASSQGGERINEQFF.

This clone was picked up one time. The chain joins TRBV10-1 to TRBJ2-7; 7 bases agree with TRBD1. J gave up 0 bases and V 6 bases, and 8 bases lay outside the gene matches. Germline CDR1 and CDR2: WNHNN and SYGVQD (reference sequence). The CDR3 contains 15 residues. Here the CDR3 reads CASSYQQGISYEQYF. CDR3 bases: TGCGCCAGCAGCTACCAACAGGGGATCTCCTACGAGCAGTACTTC.

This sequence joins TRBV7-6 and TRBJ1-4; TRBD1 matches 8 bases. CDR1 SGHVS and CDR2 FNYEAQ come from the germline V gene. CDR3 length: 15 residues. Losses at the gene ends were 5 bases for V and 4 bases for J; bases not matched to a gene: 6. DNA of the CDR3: TGTGCCAGCAGCAGAAACAGGGGGAGTAATGAAAAACTGTTTTTT. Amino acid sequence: CASSRNRGSNEKLFF.

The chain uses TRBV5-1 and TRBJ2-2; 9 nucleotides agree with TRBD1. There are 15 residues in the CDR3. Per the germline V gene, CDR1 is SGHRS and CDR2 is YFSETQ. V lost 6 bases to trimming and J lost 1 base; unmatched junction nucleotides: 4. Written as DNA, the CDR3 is TGCGCCAGCACAAGACAGGGGGAGAACACCGGGGAGCTGTTTTTT. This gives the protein CASTRQGENTGELFF.

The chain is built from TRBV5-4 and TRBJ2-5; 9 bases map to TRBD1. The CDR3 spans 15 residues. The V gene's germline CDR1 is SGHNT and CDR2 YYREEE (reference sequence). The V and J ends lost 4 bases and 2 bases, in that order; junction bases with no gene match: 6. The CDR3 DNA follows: TGTGCCAGCAGCACACCAGACAGGGGGCAAGAGACCCAGTACTTC. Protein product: CASSTPDRGQETQYF.

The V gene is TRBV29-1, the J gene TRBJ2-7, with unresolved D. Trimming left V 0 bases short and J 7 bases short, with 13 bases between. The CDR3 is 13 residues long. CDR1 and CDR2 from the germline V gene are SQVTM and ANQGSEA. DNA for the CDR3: TGCAGCGTTGAAGACCGCCCGAGTGGGGAGCAGTACTTC. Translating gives CSVEDRPSGEQYF.

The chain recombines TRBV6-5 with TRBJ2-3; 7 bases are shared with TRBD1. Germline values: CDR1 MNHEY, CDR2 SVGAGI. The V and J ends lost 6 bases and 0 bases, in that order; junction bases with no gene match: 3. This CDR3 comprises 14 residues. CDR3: CASRDRRSTDTQYF. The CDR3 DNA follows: TGTGCCAGCAGGGACAGGAGAAGCACAGATACGCAGTATTTT.

CDR3 in DNA: TGTGCCAGCAGCCCCGGACTAGCGGGGGGGTTACGTGGCGATGAGCAGTTCTTC. Residues: CASSPGLAGGLRGDEQFF. The chain employs TRBV11-3 and TRBJ2-1, with TRBD2 matching over 15 bases. CDR1 and CDR2 from the germline V gene are SGHNT and YENEEA. The CDR3 consists of 18 residues. V was clipped by 5 bases and J by 8 bases; unmatched bases: 13.

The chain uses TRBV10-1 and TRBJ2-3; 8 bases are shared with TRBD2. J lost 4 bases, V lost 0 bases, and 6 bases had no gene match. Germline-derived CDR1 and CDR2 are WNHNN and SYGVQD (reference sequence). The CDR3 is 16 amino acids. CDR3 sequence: CASSESRRGGADTQYF. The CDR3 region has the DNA TGCGCCAGCAGTGAGTCGAGACGGGGGGGGGCAGATACGCAGTATTTT.

CDR3 sequence: CASSERVGLGNQPQHF. The CDR3 nucleotides are TGTGCCAGCAGTGAACGAGTGGGGCTAGGCAATCAGCCCCAGCATTTT. The chain uses TRBV2 and TRBJ1-5; perhaps TRBD1 as D (5 bases). This CDR3 region has 16 residues. Looked up from germline, CDR1 is SNHLY and CDR2 is FYNNEI. V dropped 2 bases and J dropped 2 bases, with 13 bases sitting between them.

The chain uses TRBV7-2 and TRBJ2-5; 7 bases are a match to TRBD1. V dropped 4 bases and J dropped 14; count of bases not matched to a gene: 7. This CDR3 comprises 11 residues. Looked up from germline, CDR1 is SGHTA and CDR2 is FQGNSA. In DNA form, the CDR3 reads TGTGCCAGCAGCTCAACAGGGGTAGTTTACTTC. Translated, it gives CASSSTGVVYF.

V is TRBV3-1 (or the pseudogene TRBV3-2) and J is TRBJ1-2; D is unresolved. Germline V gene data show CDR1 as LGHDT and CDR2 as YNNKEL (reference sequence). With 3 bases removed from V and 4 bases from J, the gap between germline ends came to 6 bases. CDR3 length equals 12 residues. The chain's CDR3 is CASSQAGYGYTF. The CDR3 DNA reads TGTGCCAGCAGCCAGGCAGGCTATGGCTACACCTTC.

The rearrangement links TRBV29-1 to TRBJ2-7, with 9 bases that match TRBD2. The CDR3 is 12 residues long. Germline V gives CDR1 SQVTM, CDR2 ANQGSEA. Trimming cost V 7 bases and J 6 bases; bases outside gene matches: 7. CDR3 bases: TGCAGCGGGGGTGCGGGGGGGCGCGAGCAGTACTTC. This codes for CSGGAGGREQYF.